This entry concerns a single TCR beta chain. The trim removed 4 bases at V and 4 bases at J, leaving 4 bases unmatched. Germline CDR1 SGDLS, CDR2 YYNGEE. The length of the CDR3 is 15 residues. These data are taken from a study of blood T cell repertoires in COVID-19. Study overall: From the United States, Italy and Spain came samples of acute and convalescent COVID-19. Nucleic acid was either cDNA or gDNA, and it came from T cells, B-cell-depleted T cells, or PBMCs.

Assay used: immunoSEQ multiplex PCR; TCRdb lists only in-frame clones, some missing. Among some 70,000 clones listed, approximately 83% were seen once. Sequencing was performed on peripheral blood. This chain connects TRBV9 to TRBJ2-1, with 11 nucleotides matching TRBD2. The sequence derives from a man aged 80 or over with acute or convalescent COVID-19. The CDR3 reads CASSPGLADYNEQFF. The CDR3, as DNA: TGTGCCAGCAGCCCGGGACTAGCGGATTACAATGAGCAGTTCTTC.